Listed below are T cell receptor beta chains from one sample, sequenced in a study of neurological immune-mediated disorders. TCRdb itself ran the 5' RACE reads through MiXCR, one entry per CDR3 protein. Of 20,000 to 25,000 distinct CDR3 sequences listed, roughly an eighth are singletons. The sequenced sample was CD4+ T cells from blood. The receptors derive from a female donor with HTLV-1-associated myelopathy (HAM/TSP). The CDR3 runs from the conserved cysteine through the conserved F or W. D genes are given only for firm matches. Expanded clones get a size class; other rows say once, few or many, or leave the size out.

.	TRBD1	TRBV18	TRBJ1-5	CASSDRGNSNQPQHF	TGTGCCAGCTCAGACAGGGGAAACAGCAATCAGCCCCAGCATTTT
many	TRBD1	TRBV29-1	TRBJ2-1	CSVDGQGGDEQFF	TGCAGCGTCGACGGACAGGGCGGCGATGAGCAGTTCTTC
many	TRBD2	TRBV29-1	TRBJ2-1	CSVGGTSGGAGDEQFF	TGCAGCGTCGGTGGGACTAGCGGGGGGGCCGGAGATGAGCAGTTCTTC
many	.	TRBV28	TRBJ1-3	CASSHGDSAGNTIYF	TGTGCCAGCAGTCACGGCGACAGCGCTGGAAACACCATATATTTT
medium-sized	.	TRBV5-1	TRBJ2-3	CASSWGRITDTQYF	TGCGCCAGCAGCTGGGGGCGGATCACAGATACGCAGTATTTT
.	.	TRBV20-1	TRBJ1-2	CSARDRGKYGYTF	TGCAGTGCTAGAGATAGGGGGAAGTATGGCTACACCTTC
medium-sized	.	TRBV20-1	TRBJ1-5	CSARDGRGNQPQHF	TGCAGTGCTAGAGATGGTAGGGGCAATCAGCCCCAGCATTTT
many	TRBD1	TRBV18	TRBJ1-1	CASSPQGALNTEAFF	TGTGCCAGCTCACCACAGGGGGCTTTGAACACTGAAGCTTTCTTT
many	.	TRBV20-1	TRBJ2-2	CSARDPRQGGNTGELFF	TGCAGTGCTAGAGACCCTCGACAGGGAGGCAACACCGGGGAGCTGTTTTTT
medium-sized	.	TRBV5-1	TRBJ1-6	CASSLEGGGSPLHF	TGCGCCAGCAGCTTGGAGGGAGGCGGTTCACCCCTCCACTTT
few	TRBD1	TRBV6-2/TRBV6-3	TRBJ1-5	CASRKGQHSNQPQHF	TGTGCCAGCAGGAAGGGACAGCATAGCAATCAGCCCCAGCATTTT
many	.	TRBV20-1	TRBJ1-4	CSAFGGSEKLFF	TGCAGTGCCTTTGGGGGGTCTGAAAAACTGTTTTTT
many	.	TRBV5-6	TRBJ2-3	CASSLRTHPDTQYF	TGTGCCAGCAGCTTGAGGACCCACCCCGATACGCAGTATTTT
many	.	TRBV9	TRBJ2-7	CASSVEGRGGPYEQYF	TGTGCCAGCAGCGTAGAGGGGCGAGGAGGGCCCTACGAGCAGTACTTC
many	.	TRBV29-1	TRBJ2-5	CSAGGYRGETQYF	TGCAGCGCCGGGGGCTACAGGGGTGAGACCCAGTACTTC
many	TRBD2	TRBV5-1	TRBJ2-1	CASSLTSGRGEQFF	TGCGCCAGCAGCTTGACTAGCGGGAGAGGTGAGCAGTTCTTC
many	TRBD1	TRBV5-1	TRBJ1-1	CASSLGGTGGTEAFF	TGCGCCAGCAGCTTGGGCGGGACAGGGGGCACTGAAGCTTTCTTT
many	.	TRBV5-1	TRBJ1-1	CASSLDPGPLGTEAFF	TGCGCCAGCAGCTTGGACCCGGGCCCCTTGGGTACTGAAGCTTTCTTT
many	.	TRBV5-1	TRBJ2-1	CAALPSVKRYNEQFF	TGCGCCGCCCTCCCCTCCGTAAAGCGGTACAATGAGCAGTTCTTC
medium-sized	.	TRBV20-1	TRBJ2-3	CSAVGAGQHLGTDTQYF	TGCAGTGCTGTGGGCGCGGGGCAACATTTGGGCACAGATACGCAGTATTTT
many	.	TRBV29-1	TRBJ2-3	CSVPGVSTDTQYF	TGCAGCGTTCCAGGGGTTAGCACAGATACGCAGTATTTT
many	.	TRBV20-1	TRBJ1-2	CSASEGGYTF	TGCAGTGCTAGCGAAGGTGGCTACACCTTC
many	TRBD2	TRBV5-1	TRBJ2-1	CASSPNVLAGVYNEQFF	TGCGCCAGCAGCCCGAACGTGCTAGCGGGGGTTTACAATGAGCAGTTCTTC
many	.	TRBV12-3/TRBV12-4	TRBJ2-1	CASSPRGSAYNEQFF	TGTGCCAGCAGTCCTCGCGGTAGCGCATACAATGAGCAGTTCTTC
few	TRBD1	TRBV4-2	TRBJ2-7	CASSQGRGQGVYEQYF	TGTGCCAGCAGCCAAGGGCGGGGACAGGGAGTCTACGAGCAGTACTTC
many	.	TRBV12-3/TRBV12-4	TRBJ2-6	CASFGSGANVLTF	TGTGCCAGCTTTGGCTCTGGGGCCAACGTCCTGACTTTC
many	TRBD1	TRBV29-1	TRBJ2-2	CSVAPQGSTGELFF	TGCAGCGTAGCCCCACAGGGGAGCACCGGGGAGCTGTTTTTT
many	.	TRBV27	TRBJ1-1	CASSLLDRPNTEAFF	TGTGCCAGCAGTTTATTGGACAGACCGAACACTGAAGCTTTCTTT
.	TRBD1	TRBV5-1	TRBJ2-2	CASSWSQGAANTGELFF	TGCGCCAGCAGCTGGAGTCAGGGGGCCGCGAACACCGGGGAGCTGTTTTTT
many	TRBD2	TRBV12-3/TRBV12-4	TRBJ2-1	CASSQRTRSYNEQFF	TGTGCCAGCAGCCAACGGACTAGGAGCTACAATGAGCAGTTCTTC
many	.	TRBV7-9	TRBJ1-2	CASSQDGYGYTF	TGTGCCAGCAGCCAGGACGGCTATGGCTACACCTTC
many	TRBD2	TRBV20-1	TRBJ2-1	CSAQAGAYNEQFF	TGCAGTGCGCAAGCGGGGGCGTACAATGAGCAGTTCTTC
many	.	TRBV5-1	TRBJ2-1	CASSLRRLPYNEQFF	TGCGCCAGCAGCTTGCGACGGCTTCCTTACAATGAGCAGTTCTTC
many	TRBD1	TRBV6-5	TRBJ1-6	CASSYRTGNSPLHF	TGTGCCAGCAGTTACAGGACAGGAAATTCACCCCTCCACTTT
many	.	TRBV29-1	TRBJ2-1	CSVAHTGSNEQFF	TGCAGCGTTGCTCACACAGGGAGCAATGAGCAGTTCTTC
many	.	TRBV20-1	TRBJ2-3	CSAGKADTQYF	TGCAGTGCTGGGAAGGCAGATACGCAGTATTTT
many	.	TRBV20-1	TRBJ1-5	CSAAPDSAHQPQHF	TGCAGTGCAGCCCCTGACAGCGCACATCAGCCCCAGCATTTT
many	TRBD2	TRBV7-8	TRBJ2-7	CASSRNLASGSPLRYEQYF	TGTGCCAGCAGCCGAAATTTGGCTAGCGGGAGCCCATTGCGCTACGAGCAGTACTTC
many	.	TRBV4-1	TRBJ1-5	CASSQTSNQPQHF	TGCGCCAGCAGCCAAACTAGCAATCAGCCCCAGCATTTT
.	TRBD2	TRBV20-1	TRBJ2-3	CSARVARGDTQYF	TGCAGTGCTAGAGTTGCGCGGGGGGATACGCAGTATTTT
many	TRBD2	TRBV5-1	TRBJ2-7	CASSKGLAGALTYEQYF	TGCGCCAGCAGCAAAGGACTAGCGGGGGCCTTAACCTACGAGCAGTACTTC
many	.	TRBV7-9	TRBJ1-1	CASSTGGIGNTEAFF	TGTGCCAGCAGCACTGGGGGGATTGGGAACACTGAAGCTTTCTTT
many	.	TRBV7-8	TRBJ2-1	CASSLTGGSYNEQFF	TGTGCCAGCAGCTTAACCGGGGGCTCTTACAATGAGCAGTTCTTC
many	.	TRBV7-9	TRBJ1-2	CASSLSPTSNYGYTF	TGTGCCAGCAGCTTATCGCCGACAAGTAACTATGGCTACACCTTC
many	.	TRBV5-1	TRBJ2-1	CASSLAPGSYNEQFF	TGCGCCAGCAGCTTGGCCCCAGGCAGTTACAATGAGCAGTTCTTC
many	TRBD2	TRBV20-1	TRBJ2-1	CSASDAGGANEQFF	TGCAGTGCTAGTGATGCGGGGGGTGCTAATGAGCAGTTCTTC
many	.	TRBV25-1	TRBJ2-1	CTSNTGGAREQFF	TGTACCAGCAACACAGGGGGGGCCCGTGAGCAGTTCTTC
many	TRBD1	TRBV7-9	TRBJ2-5	CASSADRVETQYF	TGTGCCAGCAGTGCAGACAGGGTCGAGACCCAGTACTTC
many	.	TRBV27	TRBJ2-6	CASMRSSGANVLTF	TGTGCCAGCATGCGGAGCTCTGGGGCCAACGTCCTGACTTTC